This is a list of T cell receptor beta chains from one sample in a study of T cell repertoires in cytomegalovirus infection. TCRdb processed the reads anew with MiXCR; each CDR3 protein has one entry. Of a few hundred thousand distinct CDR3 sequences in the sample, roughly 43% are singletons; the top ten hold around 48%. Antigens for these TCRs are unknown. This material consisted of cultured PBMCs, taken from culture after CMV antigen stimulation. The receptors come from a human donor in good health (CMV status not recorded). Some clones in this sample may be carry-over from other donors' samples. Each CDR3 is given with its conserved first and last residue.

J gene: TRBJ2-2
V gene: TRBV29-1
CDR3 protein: CSVEASSGELFF

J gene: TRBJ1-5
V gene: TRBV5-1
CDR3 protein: CASSSTGEEYQPQHF

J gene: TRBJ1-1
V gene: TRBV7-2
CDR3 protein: CASTHLSRAEAFF

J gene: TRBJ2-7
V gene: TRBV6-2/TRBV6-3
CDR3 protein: CASRRVGSYEQYF

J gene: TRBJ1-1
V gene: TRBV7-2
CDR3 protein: CASSFKQGIGTEAFF

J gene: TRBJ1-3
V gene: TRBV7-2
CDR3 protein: CASSLPESGGSGNTIYF

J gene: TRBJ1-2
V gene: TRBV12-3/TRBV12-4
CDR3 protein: CASRSDRKYYGYTF

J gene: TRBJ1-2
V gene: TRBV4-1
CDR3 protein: CASSQVMWTKNGYTF

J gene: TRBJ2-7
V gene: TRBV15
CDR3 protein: CATSRDPGSSYEQYF

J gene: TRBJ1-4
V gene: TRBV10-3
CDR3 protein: CAISEWATNEKLFF

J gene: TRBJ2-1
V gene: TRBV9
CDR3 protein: CASGGQVADNEQFF

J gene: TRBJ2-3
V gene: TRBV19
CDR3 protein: CASSRLLPETSGNTDTQYF

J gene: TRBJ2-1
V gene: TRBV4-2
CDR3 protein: CASSQDRGETWDEQFF

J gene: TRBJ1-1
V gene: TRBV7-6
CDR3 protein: CASSPLGAGDDTEAFF

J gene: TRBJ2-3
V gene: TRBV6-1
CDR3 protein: CASSAPPAGSTDTQYF

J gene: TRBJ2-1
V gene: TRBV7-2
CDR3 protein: CASSWARDNEQFF

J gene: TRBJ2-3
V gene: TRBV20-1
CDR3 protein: CSARFGQGAGDTQYF

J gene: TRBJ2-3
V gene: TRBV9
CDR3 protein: CASSTSGTSGGASTDTQYF

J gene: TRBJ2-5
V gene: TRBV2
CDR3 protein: CASKGDSETQYF

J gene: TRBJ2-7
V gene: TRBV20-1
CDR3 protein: CSAREIVSYEQYF

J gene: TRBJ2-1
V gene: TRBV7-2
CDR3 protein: CASSSRGRGEQFF

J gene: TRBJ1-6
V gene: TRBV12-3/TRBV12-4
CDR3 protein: CASSPLIYNSPLHF

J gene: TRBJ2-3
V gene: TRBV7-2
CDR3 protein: CASSLFPSGSGSDTQYF

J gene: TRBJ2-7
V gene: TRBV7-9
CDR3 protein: CASSLATSGSREQYF

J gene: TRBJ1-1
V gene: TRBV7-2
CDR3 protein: CASSLGGRATEAFF

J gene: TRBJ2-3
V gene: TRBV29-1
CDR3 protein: CSVEGLVSTDTQYF

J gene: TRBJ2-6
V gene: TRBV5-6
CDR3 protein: CASSIIPGANVLTF

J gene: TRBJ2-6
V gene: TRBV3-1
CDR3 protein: CASSQGRPGANVLTF

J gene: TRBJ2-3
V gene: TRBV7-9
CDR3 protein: CASSLGEGDQDTQYF

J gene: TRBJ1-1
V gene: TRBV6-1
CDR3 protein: CASSDIGDYTEAFF

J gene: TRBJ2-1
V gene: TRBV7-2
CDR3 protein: CASSLSSSYNEQFF

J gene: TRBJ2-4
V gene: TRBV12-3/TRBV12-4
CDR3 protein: CASSLALAKNIQYF

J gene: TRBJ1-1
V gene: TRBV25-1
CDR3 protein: CASSEYGGNTEAFF

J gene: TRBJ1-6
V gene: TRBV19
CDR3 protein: CASSSNRGSYNSPLHF

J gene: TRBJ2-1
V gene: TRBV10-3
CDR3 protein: CAISESGDEYNEQFF

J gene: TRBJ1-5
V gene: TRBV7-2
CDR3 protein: CASSLIGPGRTAGQPQHF

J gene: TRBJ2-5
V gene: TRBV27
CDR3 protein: CASSSWDRQETQYF

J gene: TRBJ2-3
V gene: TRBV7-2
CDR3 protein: CASSLVSGGAGTDTQYF

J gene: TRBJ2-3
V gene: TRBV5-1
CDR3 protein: CASSYGASSTTDTQYF

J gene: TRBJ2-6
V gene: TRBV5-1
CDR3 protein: CASSSGGLGANVLTF

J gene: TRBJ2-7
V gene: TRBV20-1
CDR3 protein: CSAPPGGKYEQYF

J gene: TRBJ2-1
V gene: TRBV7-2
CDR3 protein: CASSLARLAGGHEQFF

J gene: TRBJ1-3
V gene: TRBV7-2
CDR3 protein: CASSLNPLGASGNTIYF

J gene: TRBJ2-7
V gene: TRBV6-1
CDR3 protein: CASTVWGREQYF

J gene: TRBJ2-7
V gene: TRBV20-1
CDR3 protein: CSARDLRGNEQYF

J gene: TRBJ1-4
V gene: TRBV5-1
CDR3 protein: CASSLVLAGANEKLFF

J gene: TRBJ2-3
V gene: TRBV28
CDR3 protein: CASRFLQGRGGTDTQYF

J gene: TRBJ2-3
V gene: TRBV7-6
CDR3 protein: CASSLGIRESSWGFYADTQYF

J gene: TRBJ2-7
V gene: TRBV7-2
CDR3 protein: CASSLGYGQYF

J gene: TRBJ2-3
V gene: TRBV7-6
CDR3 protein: CASSPAVGSDTQYF

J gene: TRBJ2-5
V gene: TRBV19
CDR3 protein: CASSRKGRGETQYF

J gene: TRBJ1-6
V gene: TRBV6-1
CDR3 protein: CASSPGEAPFSPLHF

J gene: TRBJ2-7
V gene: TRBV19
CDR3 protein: CATDSGRRDEQYF

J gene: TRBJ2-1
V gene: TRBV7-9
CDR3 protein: CASTLGQGAYNEQFF

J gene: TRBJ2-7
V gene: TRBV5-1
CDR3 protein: CASSEPGGIYEQYF

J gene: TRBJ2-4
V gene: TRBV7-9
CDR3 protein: CASSPPFWVKGNIQYF

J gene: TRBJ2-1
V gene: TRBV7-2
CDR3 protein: CASSHGQGVQFF

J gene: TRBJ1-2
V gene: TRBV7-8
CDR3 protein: CASSLATGVRGYTF

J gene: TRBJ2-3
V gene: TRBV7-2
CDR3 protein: CASSLALAGGAQYF